This T cell receptor beta chain stems from a study of cytomegalovirus exposure and HLA in healthy donors. This CDR3 contains 14 residues. The germline V gene has CDR1 LNHNV and CDR2 YYDKDF (reference sequence). Between the trimmed V and J ends, which lost 5 bases and 2 bases, there was a span of 10 bases. Concerning this clone itself: Its antigen is currently unknown.

Notes on the study in general: Relative to equally common others, HLA-associated TCR beta chains showed greater clonal expansion in a later analysis. Evidence from a later analysis indicated that most CMV-associated TCR beta chains looked HLA-restricted. Sequencing depth roughly uniform across donors was assumed in presence/absence analyses.

Primers for the PCR totalled 60 Vbeta and 13 Jbeta. In the original analysis: The count from a later analysis was some 76 million unique TCR beta chains, about 9.9 million of them shared. The repertoire was sequenced with immunoSEQ multiplex PCR; TCRdb's copy has only in-frame clones and lacks some. V, J and clone size derive from that table, while D and trimming were established from the DNA sequence. In total, the table holds under 250,000 clones. The clonotype originates from a girl aged 2-10 years in good health and CMV-seropositive. The material sequenced was PBMCs. The rearrangement links TRBV15 to TRBJ1-3; TRBD1 is a possible D gene (5 bases). The CDR3 loop reads CATSSGLAGNTIYF. In DNA, the CDR3 is TGTGCCACCAGCTCAGGGCTGGCTGGAAACACCATATATTTT. The variable domain in full, with the rest retrieved from reference TRBV15 and TRBJ1-3, is DAMVIQNPRYQVTQFGKPVTLSCSQTLNHNVMYWYQQKSSQAPKLLFHYYDKDFNNEADTPDNFQSRRPNTSFCFLDIRSPGLGDTAMYLCATSSGLAGNTIYFGEGSWLTVV.